The 28 T cell receptor beta chains presented below share a single source sample, sequenced in a study of Ad26.COV2.S vaccination and SARS-CoV-2 variants. Produced via immunoSEQ multiplex PCR; TCRdb's table is partial and in-frame only. The sample holds hundreds of thousands of clones, 92% seen once. The material sequenced was peripheral blood, taken after recovery from COVID-19. These receptor sequences come from a human donor who had recovered from COVID-19.

DNA for the CDR3: TGCAGCGGGACAGGGGAGCGGGGGGGCCGAGAGACCCAGTACTTC. This codes for CSGTGERGGRETQYF. This chain uses TRBV29-1 with TRBJ2-5; TRBD2 might be the D (10 bases). From germline, CDR1 is SQVTM and CDR2 ANQGSEA. The CDR3 extends over 15 amino acids. V lost 7 bases and J 4 bases, leaving 22 bases between the germline ends.

A single count supports this clone. This chain links TRBV18 with TRBJ1-2; D unclear. The V end lost 3 bases, the J end lost 4 bases, and 9 bases lay between the germline ends. The germline V gene encodes CDR1 KGHSH and CDR2 LQKENI. CDR3 length: 13 residues. CDR3 nucleotide sequence: TGTGCCAGCTCACCTCGGGCTTTCTATGGCTACACCTTC. It encodes CASSPRAFYGYTF.

This chain connects TRBV7-8 to TRBJ2-7; the match to TRBD2 covers 12 bases. Germline V gene sequence: CDR1 SGHVS, CDR2 FQNEAQ. The CDR3 runs to 17 residues. V trimming: 2 bases; J trimming: 3 bases; junction bases outside the gene matches: 8. The CDR3 DNA reads as TGTGCCAGCAGCTTACCGACTAGCGGGGGACACCTCTACGAGCAGTACTTC. It codes for CASSLPTSGGHLYEQYF.

This sequence joins TRBV6-2 or TRBV6-3 and TRBJ1-1; D is ambiguous. The CDR3 is 14 residues long. The ends were cut back, 4 bases at V and 6 bases at J, with 15 bases in the middle. Germline V lookup: CDR1 MNHEY, CDR2 SVGEGT. CDR3 residues: CASSLTGRSPEAFF. CDR3 sequence (DNA): TGTGCCAGCAGTTTAACCGGGAGAAGCCCTGAAGCTTTCTTT.

CDR3 bases: TGTGCCAGCAGCTATCGTAGGCACACTGAAGCTTTCTTT. It translates to CASSYRRHTEAFF. V and J are TRBV13 and TRBJ1-1; the D is unclear. CDR1 is PRHDT and CDR2 is FYEKMQ in the germline V gene (reference sequence). The CDR3 spans 13 residues. V was shortened by 4 bases and J by 3 bases, with 9 bases between the two germline ends. Full variable domain (rest looked up from reference TRBV13 and TRBJ1-1): AAGVIQSPRHLIKEKRETATLKCYPIPRHDTVYWYQQGPGQDPQFLISFYEKMQSDKGSIPDRFSAQQFSDYHSELNMSSLELGDSALYFCASSYRRHTEAFFGQGTRLTVV.

The gene calls are TRBV5-1 and TRBJ1-1; unclear D gene. The V gene's germline CDR1 is SGHRS and CDR2 YFSETQ. The CDR3 extends over 16 amino acids. V was shortened by 2 bases and J by 1 base, with 15 bases between the two germline ends. For the CDR3, the DNA is TGCGCCAGCAGCTTCGATACCGGGATGAGGAACACTGAAGCTTTCTTT. Its protein is CASSFDTGMRNTEAFF.

The chain has TRBV9 and TRBJ2-7, with 12 positions matching TRBD2. V shed 4 bases and J 6 bases; nucleotides not matched to a gene: 11. This CDR3 has 16 amino acids. From germline, CDR1 is SGDLS and CDR2 YYNGEE. CDR3 region: CASSFRSLAGGSEQYF. CDR3 nucleotide sequence: TGTGCCAGCAGCTTCCGATCACTAGCGGGGGGATCCGAGCAGTACTTC.

V usage is TRBV4-1 and J usage is TRBJ2-3; 9 bases map to TRBD2. This CDR3 contains 16 residues. Germline assignment: CDR1 MGHRA and CDR2 YSYEKL. V trimming: 0 bases; J trimming: 5 bases; junction bases outside the gene matches: 6. This CDR3 is CASSQEEAGGLDTQYF. The CDR3, as DNA: TGCGCCAGCAGCCAAGAGGAGGCGGGGGGGCTAGATACGCAGTATTTT.

This chain connects TRBV3-1 (or the pseudogene TRBV3-2) to TRBJ2-1; 7 bases are a match to TRBD2. There are 16 residues in the CDR3. The germline V gene encodes CDR1 LGHDT and CDR2 YNNKEL (reference sequence). J gave up 3 bases and V 4 bases, and 9 bases lay outside the gene matches. For the CDR3, the DNA is TGTGCCAGCAGCCGGGGCCAGCGGGGAATCTACAATGAGCAGTTCTTC. Encoded protein: CASSRGQRGIYNEQFF.

V gene TRBV5-8 combines with J gene TRBJ1-2; the match to TRBD1 covers 12 bases. V was pared by 5 bases and J by 5 bases, with 4 bases of the junction left unmatched. Germline V gene lookup returns CDR1 SGHTS and CDR2 YDEGEE. The CDR3 is 14 residues long. CDR3 bases: TGTGCCAGCAGTCCGGGACAGGGGGCGTATGGCTACACCTTC. Its translation: CASSPGQGAYGYTF.

The chain joins TRBV9 to TRBJ2-7, with 7 positions matching TRBD1. This CDR3 is 14 amino acids long. The J segment lost 2 bases and the V segment lost 4 bases, leaving 6 bases of the junction unmatched. Germline V gives CDR1 SGDLS, CDR2 YYNGEE. The CDR3 coding sequence is TGTGCCAGCAGCTTCCGGGACAGCCCCTACGAGCAGTACTTC. It specifies CASSFRDSPYEQYF.

V gene TRBV19 combines with J gene TRBJ1-1; D call uncertain. Trimming shortened V by 5 bases and J by 11 bases, and 21 bases separated the two germline ends. The CDR3 length is 14 residues. CDR1 and CDR2 from the germline V gene are LNHDA and SQIVND (reference sequence). DNA of the CDR3: TGTGCCAGTAGTTCCTTTGGGCCAACTATGGAGGCTTTCTTT. Translation: CASSSFGPTMEAFF. Complete variable domain (other parts from reference TRBV19 and TRBJ1-1): DGGITQSPKYLFRKEGQNVTLSCEQNLNHDAMYWYRQDPGQGLRLIYYSQIVNDFQKGDIAEGYSVSREKKESFPLTVTSAQKNPTAFYLCASSSFGPTMEAFFGQGTRLTVV.

The V and J genes are TRBV6-1 and TRBJ1-1; a possible D gene is TRBD1 (6 bases). Germline CDR1 and CDR2: MNHNS and SASEGT. V was cut by 2 bases and J by 0 bases, with 16 bases left in between. The CDR3 has 17 residues. The CDR3 DNA sequence: TGTGCCAGCAGTGAAACCCTACGACAGGTTTTGAACACTGAAGCTTTCTTT. Its protein product is CASSETLRQVLNTEAFF.

The J gene is TRBJ2-5, the V gene TRBV27; D not resolved. Germline CDR1 is MNHEY and CDR2 is SMNVEV (reference sequence). Trimming removed 2 bases from V and 5 bases from J, with 12 bases in between. The CDR3 contains 14 residues. CDR3 sequence reads: CASSLGVALETQYF. CDR3 DNA: TGTGCCAGCAGTTTAGGGGTAGCATTGGAGACCCAGTACTTC.

This chain joins TRBV4-2 and TRBJ2-7; 10 bases map to TRBD1. The trim removed 2 bases at V and 7 bases at J, leaving 5 bases unmatched. From germline, CDR1 is LGHNA and CDR2 YNFKEQ. The CDR3 loop spans 14 amino acids. The CDR3 nucleotides read TGTGCCAGCAGCCAACGACAGGGGGCGCCTGAGCAGTACTTC. This translates into CASSQRQGAPEQYF.

The count of this clone is one. The chain is built from TRBV18 and TRBJ2-5, with no clear D. CDR1 is KGHSH, CDR2 LQKENI, per germline. Trimming cost V 5 bases and J 2 bases, with 3 bases left between them. This CDR3 has 11 residues. The CDR3 loop reads CASSFQETQYF. The CDR3 DNA follows: TGTGCCAGCTCATTTCAAGAGACCCAGTACTTC.

The J gene is TRBJ2-3, the V gene TRBV28; D unresolved. CDR1 is MDHEN and CDR2 is SYDVKM in the germline V gene. This CDR3 is built from 16 residues. V lost 10 bases to trimming and J lost 0 bases, with 20 bases between them. CDR3 in amino acids: CATKFGPATSTDTQYF. The CDR3 DNA follows: TGTGCCACGAAATTTGGGCCGGCCACTAGCACAGATACGCAGTATTTT. Combining the CDR3 with reference TRBV28 and TRBJ2-3 gives the whole variable domain DVKVTQSSRYLVKRTGEKVFLECVQDMDHENMFWYRQDPGLGLRLIYFSYDVKMKEKGDIPEGYSVSREKKERFSLILESASTNQTSMYLCATKFGPATSTDTQYFGPGTRLTVL.

This clone was counted a single time. The chain combines TRBV19 with TRBJ1-2, with D unresolved. Germline V gene data show CDR1 as LNHDA and CDR2 as SQIVND (reference sequence). Trimming took 5 bases from V and 4 from J, leaving 8 bases between them. The CDR3 extends over 12 amino acids. The CDR3 DNA reads TGTGCCAGTAGTGGGTCTCTCTATGGCTACACCTTC. It is translated as CASSGSLYGYTF.

This clone was counted between two and nine times. The gene calls are TRBV5-4 and TRBJ1-2, with TRBD1 as a possible D gene (5 bases). Trimming took 3 bases from V and 2 from J, leaving 14 bases between them. The CDR3 has 15 amino acids. Germline V lookup: CDR1 SGHNT, CDR2 YYREEE (reference sequence). The CDR3 is CASSSVQGPNYGYTF. The CDR3 nucleotides are TGTGCCAGCAGCTCCGTTCAGGGACCGAACTATGGCTACACCTTC.

The chain joins TRBV18 to TRBJ2-2; D ambiguous. This CDR3 is 15 amino acids long. The V end lost 7 bases, the J end lost 1 base, and 13 bases lay between the germline ends. Germline V lookup: CDR1 KGHSH, CDR2 LQKENI. CDR3 nucleotide sequence: TGTGCCAGCTACCGATCATGGGGGAACACCGGGGAGCTGTTTTTT. Translating it yields CASYRSWGNTGELFF.

This clone showed up just once. V and J are TRBV7-9 and TRBJ1-3; D unresolved. The ends were cut back, 5 bases at V and 3 bases at J, with 11 bases in the middle. This CDR3 contains 14 residues. Germline assignment: CDR1 SEHNR and CDR2 FQNEAQ (reference sequence). CDR3 protein: CASSLVSGGNTIYF. CDR3 nucleotides: TGTGCCAGCAGCCTTGTATCAGGTGGAAACACCATATATTTT.

This clone was seen only once. J is TRBJ1-2 and V is TRBV2; no clear D. Trimming removed 4 bases at V and 0 bases at J, with 9 bases between. CDR3 length: 14 amino acids. Germline loops: CDR1 SNHLY, CDR2 FYNNEI. The DNA for the CDR3 is TGTGCCAGCAGTGCCAGCCAGGCTAACTATGGCTACACCTTC. Residues: CASSASQANYGYTF.

The V call is TRBV10-2, the J call TRBJ2-3; TRBD2 matches at 10 bases. Per the germline V gene, CDR1 is WSHSY and CDR2 is SAAADI. After removal of 3 bases from V and 4 bases from J, the junction contained 7 bases not matched to a gene. CDR3 length: 16 amino acids. CDR3: CASSEGSGGRADTQYF. The CDR3 DNA is TGCGCCAGCAGTGAAGGTAGCGGGGGGAGGGCAGATACGCAGTATTTT.

The chain uses TRBV19 and TRBJ1-5; the D is unclear. CDR1 and CDR2 (germline): LNHDA, SQIVND (reference sequence). The CDR3 covers 15 residues. The V gene lost 7 bases and the J gene lost 6 bases, with 19 bases spanning the gap. The CDR3, as DNA: TGTGCCAGTAATCCAAGGACGGGGTTGAGTCAGCCCCAGCATTTT. As protein: CASNPRTGLSQPQHF.

J is TRBJ1-4 and V is TRBV5-6, with 8 bases matching TRBD1. The CDR3 is 17 amino acids. In germline, CDR1 is SGHDT, CDR2 YYEEEE. The junction had 11 bases not matched to a gene; V was cut back by 4 bases and J by 3 bases. The CDR3 sequence: CASSHKLHRGANEKLFF. CDR3 DNA: TGTGCCAGCAGCCATAAACTTCACAGGGGGGCTAATGAAAAACTGTTTTTT.

The CDR3 loop is CASSESDTEAFF. The CDR3 DNA follows: TGCGCCAGCAGTGAGTCCGACACTGAAGCTTTCTTT. V and J are TRBV10-1 and TRBJ1-1; D is uncertain. Germline V CDR1 and CDR2: WNHNN, SYGVQD (reference sequence). Deletions cut 0 bases from V and 3 bases from J, with 2 bases between. The CDR3 consists of 12 residues.

This clone showed up just once. The chain carries TRBV7-9 and TRBJ2-3; D is possibly TRBD1 or TRBD2 (6 bases each). The V end was cut by 5 bases, the J end by 5 bases, with 20 bases between. The germline V gene encodes CDR1 SEHNR and CDR2 FQNEAQ (reference sequence). The CDR3 is 16 residues long. The CDR3 loop reads CASSPRGTGALDTQYF. CDR3 nucleotide sequence: TGTGCCAGCAGCCCCCGGGGGACGGGGGCCTTAGATACGCAGTATTTT.

This rearrangement joins TRBV11-3 to TRBJ2-3; tentative D call: TRBD1 (5 bases). V was clipped by 6 bases and J by 1 base, with 14 bases between them. CDR1 is SGHNT, CDR2 YENEEA, per germline. The CDR3 contains 15 residues. The CDR3 DNA sequence: TGTGCCAGCAGTTCAAGGGGTGAGGGCACAGATACGCAGTATTTT. It specifies CASSSRGEGTDTQYF.